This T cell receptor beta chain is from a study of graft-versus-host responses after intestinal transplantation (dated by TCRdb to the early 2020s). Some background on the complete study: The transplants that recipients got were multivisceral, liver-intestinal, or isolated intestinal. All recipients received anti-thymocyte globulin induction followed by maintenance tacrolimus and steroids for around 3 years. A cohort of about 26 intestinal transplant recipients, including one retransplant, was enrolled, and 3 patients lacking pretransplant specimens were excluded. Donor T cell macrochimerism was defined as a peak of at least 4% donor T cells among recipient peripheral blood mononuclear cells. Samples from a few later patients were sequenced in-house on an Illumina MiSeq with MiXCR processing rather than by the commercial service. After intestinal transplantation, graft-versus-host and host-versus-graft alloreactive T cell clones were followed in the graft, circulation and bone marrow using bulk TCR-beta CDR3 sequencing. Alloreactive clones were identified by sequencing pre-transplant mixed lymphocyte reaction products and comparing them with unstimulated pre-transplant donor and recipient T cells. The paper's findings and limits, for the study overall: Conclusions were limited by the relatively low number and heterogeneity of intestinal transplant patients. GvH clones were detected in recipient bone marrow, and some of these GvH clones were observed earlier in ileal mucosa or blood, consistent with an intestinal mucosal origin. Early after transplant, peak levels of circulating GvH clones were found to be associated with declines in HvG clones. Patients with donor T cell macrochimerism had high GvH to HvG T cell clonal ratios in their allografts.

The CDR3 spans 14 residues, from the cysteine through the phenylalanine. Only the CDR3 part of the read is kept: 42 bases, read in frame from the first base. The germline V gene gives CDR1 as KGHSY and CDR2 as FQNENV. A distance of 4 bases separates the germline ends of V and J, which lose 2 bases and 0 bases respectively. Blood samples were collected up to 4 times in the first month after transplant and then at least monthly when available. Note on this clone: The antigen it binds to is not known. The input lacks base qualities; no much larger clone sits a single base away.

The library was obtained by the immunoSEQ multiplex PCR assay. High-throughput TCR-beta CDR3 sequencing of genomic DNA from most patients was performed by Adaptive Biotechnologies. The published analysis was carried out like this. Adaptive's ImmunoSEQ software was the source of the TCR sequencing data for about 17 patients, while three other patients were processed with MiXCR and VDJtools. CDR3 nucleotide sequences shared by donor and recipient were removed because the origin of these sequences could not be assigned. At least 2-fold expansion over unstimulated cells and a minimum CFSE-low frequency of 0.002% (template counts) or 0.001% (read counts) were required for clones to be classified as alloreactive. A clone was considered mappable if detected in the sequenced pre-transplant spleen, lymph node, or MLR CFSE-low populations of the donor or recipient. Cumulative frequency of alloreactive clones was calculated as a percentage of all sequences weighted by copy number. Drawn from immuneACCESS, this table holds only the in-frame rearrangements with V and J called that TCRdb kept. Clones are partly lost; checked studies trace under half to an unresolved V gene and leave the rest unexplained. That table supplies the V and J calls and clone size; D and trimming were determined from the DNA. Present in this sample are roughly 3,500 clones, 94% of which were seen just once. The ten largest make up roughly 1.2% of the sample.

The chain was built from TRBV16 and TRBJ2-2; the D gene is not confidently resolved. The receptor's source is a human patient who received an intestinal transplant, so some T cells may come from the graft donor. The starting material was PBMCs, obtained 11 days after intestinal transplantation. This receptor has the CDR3 CASSQATNTGELFF. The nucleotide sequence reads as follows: TGTGCCAGCAGCCAAGCAACGAACACCGGGGAGCTGTTTTTT. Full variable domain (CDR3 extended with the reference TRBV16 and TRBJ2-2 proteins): GEEVAQTPKHLVRGEGQKAKLYCAPIKGHSYVFWYQQVLKNEFKFLISFQNENVFDETGMPKERFSAKCLPNSPCSLEIQATKLEDSAVYFCASSQATNTGELFFGEGSRLTVL.